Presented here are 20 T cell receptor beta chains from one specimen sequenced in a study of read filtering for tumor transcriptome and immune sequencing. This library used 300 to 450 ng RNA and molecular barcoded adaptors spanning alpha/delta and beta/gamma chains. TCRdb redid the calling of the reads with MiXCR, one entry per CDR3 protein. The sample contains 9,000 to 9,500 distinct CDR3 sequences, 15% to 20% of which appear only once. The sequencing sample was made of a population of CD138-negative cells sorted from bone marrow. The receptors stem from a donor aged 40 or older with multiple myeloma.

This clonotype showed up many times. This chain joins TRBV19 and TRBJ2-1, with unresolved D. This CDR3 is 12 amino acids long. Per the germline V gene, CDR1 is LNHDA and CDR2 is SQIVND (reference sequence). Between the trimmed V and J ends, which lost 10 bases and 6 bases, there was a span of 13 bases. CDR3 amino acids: CATLSGLNEQFF. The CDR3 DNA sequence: TGTGCCACGTTGTCCGGCCTCAATGAGCAGTTCTTC.

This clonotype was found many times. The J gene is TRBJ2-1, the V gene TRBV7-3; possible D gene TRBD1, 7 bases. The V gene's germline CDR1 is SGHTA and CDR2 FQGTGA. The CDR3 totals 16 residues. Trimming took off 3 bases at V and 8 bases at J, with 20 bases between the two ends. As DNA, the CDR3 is TGTGCCAGCAGCTTTAGGGATGGAGGGGGCATTGATGAGCAGTTCTTC. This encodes CASSFRDGGGIDEQFF.

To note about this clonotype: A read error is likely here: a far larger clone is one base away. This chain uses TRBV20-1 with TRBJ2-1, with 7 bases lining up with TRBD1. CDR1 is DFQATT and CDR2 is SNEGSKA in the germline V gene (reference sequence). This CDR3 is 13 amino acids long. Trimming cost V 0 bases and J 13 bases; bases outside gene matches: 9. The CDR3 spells CSARDFQGQTQFF. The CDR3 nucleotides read TGCAGTGCTAGAGATTTCCAGGGACAGACCCAGTTCTTC.

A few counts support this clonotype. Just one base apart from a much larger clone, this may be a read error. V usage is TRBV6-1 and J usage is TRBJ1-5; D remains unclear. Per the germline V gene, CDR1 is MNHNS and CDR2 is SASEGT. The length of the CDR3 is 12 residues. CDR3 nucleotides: TGTGCCAGCAGTGACCGGGATCAGTCCCAGCATTTT. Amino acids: CASSDRDQSQHF.

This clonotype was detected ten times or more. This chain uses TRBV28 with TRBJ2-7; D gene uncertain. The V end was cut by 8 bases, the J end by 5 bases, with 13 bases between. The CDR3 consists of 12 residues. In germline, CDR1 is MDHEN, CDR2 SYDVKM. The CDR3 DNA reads TGTGCCAGCTCCACAGCGATAAACGAGCAGTACTTC. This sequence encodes CASSTAINEQYF.

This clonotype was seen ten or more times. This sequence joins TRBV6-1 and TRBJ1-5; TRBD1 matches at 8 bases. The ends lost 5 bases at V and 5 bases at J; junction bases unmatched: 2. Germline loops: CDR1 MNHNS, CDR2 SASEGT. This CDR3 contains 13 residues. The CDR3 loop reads CASSPRGHQPQHF. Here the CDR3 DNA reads TGTGCCAGCAGTCCCAGGGGGCATCAGCCCCAGCATTTT.

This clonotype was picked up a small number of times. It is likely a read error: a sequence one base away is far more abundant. CDR3 bases: TGTGCCAGCAGCCCCTCTGGTGGTAGCGGGAGGGATACGCAGTATTTT. Translation: CASSPSGGSGRDTQYF. The V call is TRBV6-1, the J call TRBJ2-3; 10 bases map to TRBD2. Germline V gene lookup returns CDR1 MNHNS and CDR2 SASEGT. The V segment lost 6 bases and the J segment 6 bases; nucleotides outside the gene matches: 12. The CDR3 is 16 residues long.

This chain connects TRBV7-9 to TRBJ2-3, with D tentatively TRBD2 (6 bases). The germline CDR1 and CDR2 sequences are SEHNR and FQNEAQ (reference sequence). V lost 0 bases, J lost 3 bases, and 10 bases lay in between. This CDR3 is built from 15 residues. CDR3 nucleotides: TGTGCCAGCAGCTTAGCGACGGGGAGGACAGATACGCAGTATTTT. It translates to CASSLATGRTDTQYF.

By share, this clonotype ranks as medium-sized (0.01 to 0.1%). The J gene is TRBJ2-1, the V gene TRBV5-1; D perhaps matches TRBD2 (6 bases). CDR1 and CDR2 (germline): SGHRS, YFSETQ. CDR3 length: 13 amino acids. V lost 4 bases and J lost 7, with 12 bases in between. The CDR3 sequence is CASSAALANEQFF. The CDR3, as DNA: TGCGCCAGCAGCGCCGCTCTAGCGAATGAGCAGTTCTTC.

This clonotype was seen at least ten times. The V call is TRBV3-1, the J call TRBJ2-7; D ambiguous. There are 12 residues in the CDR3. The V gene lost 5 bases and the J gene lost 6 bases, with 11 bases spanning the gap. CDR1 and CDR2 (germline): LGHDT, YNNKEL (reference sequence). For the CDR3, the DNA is TGTGCCAGCAGCAGGACCCGAAGCGAGCAGTACTTC. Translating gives CASSRTRSEQYF.

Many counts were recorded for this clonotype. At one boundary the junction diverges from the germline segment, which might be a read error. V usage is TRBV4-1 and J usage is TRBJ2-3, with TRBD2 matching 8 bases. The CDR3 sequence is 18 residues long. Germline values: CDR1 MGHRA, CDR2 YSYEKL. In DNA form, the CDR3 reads TGCGCCAGCAGCAAAGAAAACGTAACGGGGGGGCGGACAGATACGCAGTATTTT. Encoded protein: CASSKENVTGGRTDTQYF.

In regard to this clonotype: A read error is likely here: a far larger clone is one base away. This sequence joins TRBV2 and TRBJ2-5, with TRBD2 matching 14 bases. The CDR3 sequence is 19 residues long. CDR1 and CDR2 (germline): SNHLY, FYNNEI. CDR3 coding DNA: TGTGCCAGCAGTGAGACTAGCGGGAGGGCCATGATGGGACAAGAGACCCTGTACTTC. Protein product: CASSETSGRAMMGQETLYF.

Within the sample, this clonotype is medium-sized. CDR3 sequence reads: CSVWLAGVNNEQFF. The CDR3 coding sequence is TGCAGCGTTTGGTTAGCGGGAGTTAACAATGAGCAGTTCTTC. The chain joins TRBV29-1 to TRBJ2-1; 9 positions agree with TRBD2. V lost 5 bases and J lost 5; bases outside the gene matches: 7. CDR1 is SQVTM, CDR2 ANQGSEA, per germline. The CDR3 is 14 residues long.

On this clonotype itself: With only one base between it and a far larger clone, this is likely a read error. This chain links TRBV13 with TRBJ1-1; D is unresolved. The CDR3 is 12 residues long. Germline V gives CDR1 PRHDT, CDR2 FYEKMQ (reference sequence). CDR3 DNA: TGTGCCTGCAGCCACTGGAACACTGAAGCTTTCTTT. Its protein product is CACSHWNTEAFF.

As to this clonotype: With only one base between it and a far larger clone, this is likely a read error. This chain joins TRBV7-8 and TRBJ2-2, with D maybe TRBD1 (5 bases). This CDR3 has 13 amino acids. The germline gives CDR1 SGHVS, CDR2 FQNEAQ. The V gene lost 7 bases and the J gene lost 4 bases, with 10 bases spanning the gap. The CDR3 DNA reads TGTGCCAGCAAACAGGACATCACCGGGGAGCTGTTTTTT. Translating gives CASKQDITGELFF. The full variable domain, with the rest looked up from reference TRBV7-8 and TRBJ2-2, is GAGVSQSPRYKVAKRGQDVALRCDPISGHVSLFWYQQALGQGPEFLTYFQNEAQLDKSGLPSDRFFAERPEGSVSTLKIQRTQQEDSAVYLCASKQDITGELFFGEGSRLTVL.

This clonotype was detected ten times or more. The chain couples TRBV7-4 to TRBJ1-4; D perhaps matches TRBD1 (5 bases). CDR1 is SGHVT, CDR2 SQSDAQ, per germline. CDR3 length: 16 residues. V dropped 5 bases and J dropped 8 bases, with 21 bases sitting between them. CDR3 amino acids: CASSLHGRGKREKLFF. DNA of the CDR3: TGTGCCAGCAGCCTCCACGGGCGGGGGAAACGAGAAAAACTGTTTTTT.

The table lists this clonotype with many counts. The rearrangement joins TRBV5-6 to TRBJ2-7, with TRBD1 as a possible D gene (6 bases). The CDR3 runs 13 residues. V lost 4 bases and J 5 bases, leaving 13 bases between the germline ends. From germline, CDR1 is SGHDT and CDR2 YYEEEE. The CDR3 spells CASSPDRRDEQYF. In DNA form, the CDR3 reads TGTGCCAGCAGCCCGGACAGAAGGGACGAGCAGTACTTC. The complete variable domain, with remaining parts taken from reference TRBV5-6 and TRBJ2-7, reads DAGVTQSPTHLIKTRGQQVTLRCSPKSGHDTVSWYQQALGQGPQFIFQYYEEEERQRGNFPDRFSGHQFPNYSSELNVNALLLGDSALYLCASSPDRRDEQYFGPGTRLTVT.

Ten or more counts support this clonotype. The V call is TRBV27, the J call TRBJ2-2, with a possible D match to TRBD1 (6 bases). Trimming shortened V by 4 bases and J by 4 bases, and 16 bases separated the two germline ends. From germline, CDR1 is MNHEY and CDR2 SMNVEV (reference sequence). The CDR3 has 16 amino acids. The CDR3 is CASSSSGTRFTGELFF. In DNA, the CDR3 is TGTGCCAGCAGTTCCTCCGGGACACGATTCACCGGGGAGCTGTTTTTT.

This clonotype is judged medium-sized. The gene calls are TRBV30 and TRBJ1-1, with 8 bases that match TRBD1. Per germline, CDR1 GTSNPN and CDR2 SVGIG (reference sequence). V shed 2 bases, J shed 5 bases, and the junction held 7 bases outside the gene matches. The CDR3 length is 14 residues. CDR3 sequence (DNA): TGTGCCTGGAGTCCTGGACAGGGAGGGACTGAAGCTTTCTTT. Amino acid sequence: CAWSPGQGGTEAFF.

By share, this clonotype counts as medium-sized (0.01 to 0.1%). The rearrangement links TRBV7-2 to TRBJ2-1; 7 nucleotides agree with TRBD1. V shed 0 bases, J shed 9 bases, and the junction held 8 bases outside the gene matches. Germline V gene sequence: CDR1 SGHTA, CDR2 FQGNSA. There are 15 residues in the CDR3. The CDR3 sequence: CASSLALQGLGEQFF. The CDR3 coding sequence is TGTGCCAGCAGCTTAGCGCTACAGGGGCTAGGTGAGCAGTTCTTC.